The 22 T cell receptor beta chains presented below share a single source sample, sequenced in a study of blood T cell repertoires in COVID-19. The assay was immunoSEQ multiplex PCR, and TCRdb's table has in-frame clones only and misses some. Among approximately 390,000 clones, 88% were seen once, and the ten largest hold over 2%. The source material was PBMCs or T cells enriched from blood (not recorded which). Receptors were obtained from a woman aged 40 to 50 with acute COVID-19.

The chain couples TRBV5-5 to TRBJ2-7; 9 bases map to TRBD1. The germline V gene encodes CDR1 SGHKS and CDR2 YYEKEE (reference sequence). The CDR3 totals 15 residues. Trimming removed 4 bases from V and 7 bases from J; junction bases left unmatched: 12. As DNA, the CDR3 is TGTGCCAGCAGCCTCCGGGACAGGGTTTTTGGGGAGCAGTACTTC. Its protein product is CASSLRDRVFGEQYF.

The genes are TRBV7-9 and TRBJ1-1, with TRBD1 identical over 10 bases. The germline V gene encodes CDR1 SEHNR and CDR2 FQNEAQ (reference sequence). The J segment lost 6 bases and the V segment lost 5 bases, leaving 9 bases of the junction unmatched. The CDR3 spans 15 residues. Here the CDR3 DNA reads TGTGCCAGCAGCATATTAGGACAGGGGGGCGCTGAAGCTTTCTTT. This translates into CASSILGQGGAEAFF.

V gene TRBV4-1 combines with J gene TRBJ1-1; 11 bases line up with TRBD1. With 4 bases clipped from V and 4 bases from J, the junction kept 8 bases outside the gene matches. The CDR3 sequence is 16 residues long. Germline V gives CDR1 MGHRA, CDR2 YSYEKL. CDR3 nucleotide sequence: TGCGCCAGCAGCCCTTGGACAGGGGGCAAGGGCACTGAAGCTTTCTTT. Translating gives CASSPWTGGKGTEAFF.

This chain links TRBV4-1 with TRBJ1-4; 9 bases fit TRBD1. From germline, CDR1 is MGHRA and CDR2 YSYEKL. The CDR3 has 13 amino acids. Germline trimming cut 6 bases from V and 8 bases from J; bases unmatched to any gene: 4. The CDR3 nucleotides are TGCGCCAGCAGTACAGGGGGCAAGGAAAAACTGTTTTTT. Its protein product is CASSTGGKEKLFF.

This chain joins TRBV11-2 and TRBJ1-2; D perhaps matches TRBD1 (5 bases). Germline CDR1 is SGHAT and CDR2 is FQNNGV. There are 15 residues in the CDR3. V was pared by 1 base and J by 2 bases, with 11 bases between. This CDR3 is CASSLARKGNYGYTF. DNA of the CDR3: TGTGCCAGCAGCTTAGCTCGAAAGGGGAACTATGGCTACACCTTC.

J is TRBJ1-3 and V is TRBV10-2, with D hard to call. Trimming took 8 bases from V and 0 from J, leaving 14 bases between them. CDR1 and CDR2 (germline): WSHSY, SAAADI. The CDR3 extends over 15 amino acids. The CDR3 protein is CASHRGGNSGNTIYF. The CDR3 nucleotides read TGCGCCAGCCACCGTGGCGGAAACTCTGGAAACACCATATATTTT.

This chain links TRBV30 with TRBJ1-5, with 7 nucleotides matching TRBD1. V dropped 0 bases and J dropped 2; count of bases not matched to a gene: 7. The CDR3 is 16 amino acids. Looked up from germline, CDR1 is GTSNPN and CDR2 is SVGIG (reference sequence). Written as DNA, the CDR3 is TGTGCCTGGAGTGTAGAAGGGGGCAGGGGCAATCAGCCCCAGCATTTT. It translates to CAWSVEGGRGNQPQHF.

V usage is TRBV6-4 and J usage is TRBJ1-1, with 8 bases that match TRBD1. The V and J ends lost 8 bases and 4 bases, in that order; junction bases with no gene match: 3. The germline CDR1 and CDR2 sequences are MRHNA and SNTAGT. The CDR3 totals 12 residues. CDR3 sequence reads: CASGTGGTEAFF. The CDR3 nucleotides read TGTGCCAGCGGGACAGGTGGCACTGAAGCTTTCTTT.

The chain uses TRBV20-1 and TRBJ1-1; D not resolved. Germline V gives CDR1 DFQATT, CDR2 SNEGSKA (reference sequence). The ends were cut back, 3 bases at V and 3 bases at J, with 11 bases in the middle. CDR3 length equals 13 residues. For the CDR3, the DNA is TGCAGTGCTAGTTTCGGCGGGGACACTGAAGCTTTCTTT. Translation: CSASFGGDTEAFF.

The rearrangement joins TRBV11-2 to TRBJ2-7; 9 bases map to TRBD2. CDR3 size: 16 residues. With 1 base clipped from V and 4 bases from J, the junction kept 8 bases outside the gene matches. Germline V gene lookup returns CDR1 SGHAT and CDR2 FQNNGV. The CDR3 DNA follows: TGTGCCAGCAGCTTAGTATGGACTAGCGTGGGTTACGAGCAGTACTTC. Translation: CASSLVWTSVGYEQYF.

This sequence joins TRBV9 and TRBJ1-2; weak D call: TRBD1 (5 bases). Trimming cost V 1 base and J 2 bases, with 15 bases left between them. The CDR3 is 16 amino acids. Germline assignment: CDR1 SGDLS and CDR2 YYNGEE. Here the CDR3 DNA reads TGTGCCAGCAGCGTACACCATGTCCGGGGGAACTATGGCTACACCTTC. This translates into CASSVHHVRGNYGYTF.

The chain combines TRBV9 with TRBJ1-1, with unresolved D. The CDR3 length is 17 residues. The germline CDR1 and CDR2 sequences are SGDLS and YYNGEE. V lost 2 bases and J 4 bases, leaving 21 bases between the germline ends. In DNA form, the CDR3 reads TGTGCCAGCAGCGTTGACCCGGGATCCCCTGATGGCACTGAAGCTTTCTTT. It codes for CASSVDPGSPDGTEAFF.

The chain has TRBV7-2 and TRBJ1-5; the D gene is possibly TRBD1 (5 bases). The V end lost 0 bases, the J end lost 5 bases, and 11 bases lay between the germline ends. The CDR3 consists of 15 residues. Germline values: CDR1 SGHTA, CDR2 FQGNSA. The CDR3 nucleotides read TGTGCCAGCAGCTTAGCCACAGGCCGCGATCAGCCCCAGCATTTT. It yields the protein CASSLATGRDQPQHF.

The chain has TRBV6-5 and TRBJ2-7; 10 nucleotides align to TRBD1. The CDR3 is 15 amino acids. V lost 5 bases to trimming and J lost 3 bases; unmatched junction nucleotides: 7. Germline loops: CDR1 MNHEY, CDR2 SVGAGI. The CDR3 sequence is CASSTPTGGGYEQYF. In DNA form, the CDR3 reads TGTGCCAGCAGTACCCCGACAGGGGGCGGCTACGAGCAGTACTTC.

CDR3 DNA: TGTGCCAGCAGCTTATCGAGCCGTACGAATACGCAGTATTTT. Amino acids: CASSLSSRTNTQYF. This rearrangement joins TRBV7-9 to TRBJ2-3; D call uncertain. This CDR3 contains 14 residues. Trimming shortened V by 2 bases and J by 7 bases, and 13 bases separated the two germline ends. The germline V gene encodes CDR1 SEHNR and CDR2 FQNEAQ (reference sequence).

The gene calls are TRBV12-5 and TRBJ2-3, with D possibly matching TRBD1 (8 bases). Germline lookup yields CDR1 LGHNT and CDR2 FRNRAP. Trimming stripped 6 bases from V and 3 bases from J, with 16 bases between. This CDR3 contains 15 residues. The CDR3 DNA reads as TGTGCTAGTGGGCGGGGGACAGGAGGGACAGATACGCAGTATTTT. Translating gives CASGRGTGGTDTQYF.

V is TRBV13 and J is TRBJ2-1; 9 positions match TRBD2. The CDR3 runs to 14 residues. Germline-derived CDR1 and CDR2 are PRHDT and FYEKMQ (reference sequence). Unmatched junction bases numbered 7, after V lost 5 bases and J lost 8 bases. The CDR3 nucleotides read TGTGCCAGCAGCCCCGTAGCGGGGGTGGATGAGCAGTTCTTC. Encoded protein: CASSPVAGVDEQFF.

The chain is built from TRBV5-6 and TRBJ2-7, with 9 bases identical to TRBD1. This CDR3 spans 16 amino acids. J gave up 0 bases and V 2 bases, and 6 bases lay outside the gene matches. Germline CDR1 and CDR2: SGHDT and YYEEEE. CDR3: CASSFEGTGNSYEQYF. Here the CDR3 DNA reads TGTGCCAGCAGCTTTGAAGGGACAGGGAACTCCTACGAGCAGTACTTC.

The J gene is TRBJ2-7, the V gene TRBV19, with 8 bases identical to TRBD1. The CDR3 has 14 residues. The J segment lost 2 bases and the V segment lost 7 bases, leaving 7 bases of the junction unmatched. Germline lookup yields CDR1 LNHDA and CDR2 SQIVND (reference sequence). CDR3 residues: CASTLTGDTYEQYF. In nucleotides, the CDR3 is TGTGCCAGTACGCTGACAGGGGATACCTACGAGCAGTACTTC.

The CDR3 here is CASSATGGETQYF. CDR3 bases: TGTGCCAGCAGCGCCACGGGCGGGGAGACCCAGTACTTC. The chain uses TRBV9 and TRBJ2-5, with D maybe TRBD2 (5 bases). V was trimmed by 3 bases and J by 5 bases, leaving 11 bases between them. Germline V gives CDR1 SGDLS, CDR2 YYNGEE. CDR3 size: 13 residues.

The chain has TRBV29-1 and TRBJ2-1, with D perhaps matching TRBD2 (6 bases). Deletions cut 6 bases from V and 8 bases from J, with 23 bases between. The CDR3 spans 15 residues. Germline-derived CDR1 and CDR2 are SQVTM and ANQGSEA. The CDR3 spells CSVDRERGDGDEQFF. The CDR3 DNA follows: TGCAGCGTCGACCGGGAGAGGGGCGATGGGGATGAGCAGTTCTTC.

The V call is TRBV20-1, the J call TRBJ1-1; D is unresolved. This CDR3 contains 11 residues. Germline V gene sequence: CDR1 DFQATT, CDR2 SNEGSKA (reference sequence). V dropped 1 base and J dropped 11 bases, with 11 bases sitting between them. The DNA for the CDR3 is TGCAGTGCTAGAGGAGCTGGTCGTGCTTTCTTT. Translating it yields CSARGAGRAFF.